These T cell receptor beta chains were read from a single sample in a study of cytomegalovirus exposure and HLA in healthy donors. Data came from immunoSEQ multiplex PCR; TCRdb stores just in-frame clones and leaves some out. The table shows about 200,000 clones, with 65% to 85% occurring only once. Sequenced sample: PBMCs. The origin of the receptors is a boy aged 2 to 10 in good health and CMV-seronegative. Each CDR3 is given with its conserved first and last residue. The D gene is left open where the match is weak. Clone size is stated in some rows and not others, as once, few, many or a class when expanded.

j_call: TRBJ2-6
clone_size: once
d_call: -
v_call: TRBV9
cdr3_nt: TGTGCCAGCAGCGTAGAAGACTTTCCCTCTGGGGCCAACGTCCTGACTTTC
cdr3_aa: CASSVEDFPSGANVLTF

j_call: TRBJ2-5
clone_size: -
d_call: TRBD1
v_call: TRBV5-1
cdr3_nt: TGCGCCAGCAGCAGGGACAGGGGGTCCGAGACCCAGTACTTC
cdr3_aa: CASSRDRGSETQYF

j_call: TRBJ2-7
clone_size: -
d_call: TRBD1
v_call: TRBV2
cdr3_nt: TGTGCCAGCAGTCAGGGACAGGGAATCACCTACGAGCAGTACTTC
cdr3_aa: CASSQGQGITYEQYF

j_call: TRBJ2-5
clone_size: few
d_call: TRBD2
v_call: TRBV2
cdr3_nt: TGTGCCAGCAGTGAGGGAGCTAGCGGGGGGGCGCGAGAGACCCAGTACTTC
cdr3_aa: CASSEGASGGARETQYF

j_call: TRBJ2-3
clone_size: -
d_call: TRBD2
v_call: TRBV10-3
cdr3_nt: TGTGCCACACGCAGCGGGGGCAACTCCACAGATACGCAGTATTTT
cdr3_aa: CATRSGGNSTDTQYF

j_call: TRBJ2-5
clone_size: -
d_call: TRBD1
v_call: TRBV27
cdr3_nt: TGTGCCAGCAGTCGCCGAGGGGGCTTTCAAGAGACCCAGTACTTC
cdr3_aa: CASSRRGGFQETQYF

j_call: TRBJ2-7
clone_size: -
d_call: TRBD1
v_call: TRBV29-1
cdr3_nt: TGCAGCGCCAGGGGGCCCGAGCAGTACTTC
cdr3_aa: CSARGPEQYF

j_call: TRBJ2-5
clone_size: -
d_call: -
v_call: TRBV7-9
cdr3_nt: TGTGCCAGCAGCTTAGGAGACAGGTCCCAAGAGACCCAGTACTTC
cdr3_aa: CASSLGDRSQETQYF

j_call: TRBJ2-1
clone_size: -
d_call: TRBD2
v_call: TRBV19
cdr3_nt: TGTGCCAGTAGTATAGTGGGGACTAGTCTCAATGAGCAGTTCTTC
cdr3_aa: CASSIVGTSLNEQFF

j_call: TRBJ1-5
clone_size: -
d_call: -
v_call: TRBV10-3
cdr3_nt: TGTGCCATCAATCGTAGTAGCAATCAGCCCCAGCATTTT
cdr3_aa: CAINRSSNQPQHF

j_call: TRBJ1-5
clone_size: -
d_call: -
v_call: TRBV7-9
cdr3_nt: TGTGCCAGCAGCCCCGGGGGGAATCAGCCCCAGCATTTT
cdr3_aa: CASSPGGNQPQHF

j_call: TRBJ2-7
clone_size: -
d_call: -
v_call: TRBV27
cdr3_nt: TGTGCCAGCAGAGACAGCTACGGGCAGTACTTC
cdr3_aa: CASRDSYGQYF

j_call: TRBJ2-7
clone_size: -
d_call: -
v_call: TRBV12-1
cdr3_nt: -
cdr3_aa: CASSWGTGNTRCEQYF

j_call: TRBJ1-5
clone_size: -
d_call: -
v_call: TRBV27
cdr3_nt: TGTGCCAGCAGTTTATCAGCGGGGGGTCAGCCCCAGCATTTT
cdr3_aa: CASSLSAGGQPQHF

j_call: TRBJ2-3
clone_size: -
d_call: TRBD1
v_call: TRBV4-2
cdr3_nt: TGTGCCAGCAGCCAAGCGAAAAGGGGGCGGACGTACGCAGATACGCAGTATTTT
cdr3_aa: CASSQAKRGRTYADTQYF

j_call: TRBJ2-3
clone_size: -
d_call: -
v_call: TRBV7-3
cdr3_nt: TGTGCCAGCAGCTTAGGTGGGGGCATCACAGATACGCAGTATTTT
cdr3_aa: CASSLGGGITDTQYF

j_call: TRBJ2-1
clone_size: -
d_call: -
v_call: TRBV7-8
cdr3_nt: TGTGCCAGCAGCTTAGCGGTTAGGAAGGGGGGGTTTATATTTGAGGATGAGCAGTTCTTC
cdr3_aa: CASSLAVRKGGFIFEDEQFF

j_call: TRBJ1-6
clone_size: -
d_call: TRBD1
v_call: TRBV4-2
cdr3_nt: TGTGCCAGCAGCCCGACAGGGGGGACTTCACCCCTCCACTTT
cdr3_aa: CASSPTGGTSPLHF

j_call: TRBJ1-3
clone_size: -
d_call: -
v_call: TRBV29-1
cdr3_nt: TGCAGCGTGGACGGATGGGGGGACTCTGGAAACACCATATATTTT
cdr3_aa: CSVDGWGDSGNTIYF

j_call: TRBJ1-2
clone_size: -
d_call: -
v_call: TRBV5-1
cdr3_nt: TGCGCCAGCAGCTTGGGTCCTGTTAACTATGGCTACACCTTC
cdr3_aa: CASSLGPVNYGYTF

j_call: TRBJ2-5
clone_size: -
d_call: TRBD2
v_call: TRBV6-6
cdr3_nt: TGTGCCAGCAGTTACTCGCGGGGGTTGGAGACCCAGTACTTC
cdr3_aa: CASSYSRGLETQYF

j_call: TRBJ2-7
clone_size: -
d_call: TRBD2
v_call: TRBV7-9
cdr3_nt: TGTGCCAGCAGCACTAGCGGGGGGCTAAGCTACGAGCAGTACTTC
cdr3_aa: CASSTSGGLSYEQYF

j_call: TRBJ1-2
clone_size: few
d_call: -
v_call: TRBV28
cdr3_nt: TGTGCCAGCAGGATGGACACGAACTATGGCTACACCTTC
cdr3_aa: CASRMDTNYGYTF

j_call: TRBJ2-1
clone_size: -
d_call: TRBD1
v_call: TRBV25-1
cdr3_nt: TGTGCCAGCGGACAGGGCACGACGAATGAGCAGTTCTTC
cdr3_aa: CASGQGTTNEQFF

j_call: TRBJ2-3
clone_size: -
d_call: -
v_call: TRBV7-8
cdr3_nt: TGTGCCAGCAGACCCGAGACAGTTAGCACAGATACGCAGTATTTT
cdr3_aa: CASRPETVSTDTQYF

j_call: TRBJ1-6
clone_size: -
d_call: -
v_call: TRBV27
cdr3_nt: TGTGCCAGCAGTTTGGAGGTCTATAATTCACCCCTCCACTTT
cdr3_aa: CASSLEVYNSPLHF

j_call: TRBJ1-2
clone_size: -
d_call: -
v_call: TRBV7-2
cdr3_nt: TGTGCCAGCAGCTCCCGAGGCTATGGCTACACCTTC
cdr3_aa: CASSSRGYGYTF

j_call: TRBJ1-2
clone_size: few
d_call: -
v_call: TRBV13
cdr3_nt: TGTGCCAGCAGCTTAAACTCGGCGAGGGGCTACACCTTC
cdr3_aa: CASSLNSARGYTF

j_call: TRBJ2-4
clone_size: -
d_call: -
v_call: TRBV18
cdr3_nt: TGTGCCACCACTCAGGGGGAGGAAAACATTCAGTACTTC
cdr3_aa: CATTQGEENIQYF

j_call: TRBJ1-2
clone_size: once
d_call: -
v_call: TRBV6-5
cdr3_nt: TGTGCCGGGGAGGGACCAGCCGGCTACACCTTC
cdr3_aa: CAGEGPAGYTF

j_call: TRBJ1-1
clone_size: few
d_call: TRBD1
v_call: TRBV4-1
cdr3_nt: TGCGCCAGCAGCCAAATAGGGACAGGGAACACTGAAGCTTTCTTT
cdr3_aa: CASSQIGTGNTEAFF

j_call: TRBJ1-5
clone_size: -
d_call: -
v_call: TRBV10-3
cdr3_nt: TGTGCCATCAGTGAAACGACGGGGGACCAGCCCCAGCATTTT
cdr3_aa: CAISETTGDQPQHF

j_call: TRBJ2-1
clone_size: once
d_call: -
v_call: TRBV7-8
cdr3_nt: TGTGCCAGCAGCTTATTAGATGAGCAGTTCTTC
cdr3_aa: CASSLLDEQFF

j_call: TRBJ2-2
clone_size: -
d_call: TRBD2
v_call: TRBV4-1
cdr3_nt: TGCGCCAGCAGCCAAGATGATCTGGGGGGGGTGGGTGGCGGGGAGCTGTTTTTT
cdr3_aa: CASSQDDLGGVGGGELFF

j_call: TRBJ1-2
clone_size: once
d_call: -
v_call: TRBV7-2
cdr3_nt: TGTGCCAGCAGCTGGGACCCCCGGGAGGACTATGGCTACACCTTC
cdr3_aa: CASSWDPREDYGYTF

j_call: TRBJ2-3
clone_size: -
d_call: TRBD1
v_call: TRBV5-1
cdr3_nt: TGCGCCAGCAGCTTGTCGCCGGACAGGGGTACAGATACGCAGTATTTT
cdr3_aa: CASSLSPDRGTDTQYF

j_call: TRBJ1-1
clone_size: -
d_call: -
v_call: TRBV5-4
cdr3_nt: TGTGCCAGCAGCGCGGACAGAGACACTGAAGCTTTCTTT
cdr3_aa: CASSADRDTEAFF

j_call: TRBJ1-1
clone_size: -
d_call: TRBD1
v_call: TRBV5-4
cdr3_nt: TGTGCCAGCAGCTTGGAGGACAGGGGGCGCGATAGGGAAGCTTTCTTT
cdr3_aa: CASSLEDRGRDREAFF

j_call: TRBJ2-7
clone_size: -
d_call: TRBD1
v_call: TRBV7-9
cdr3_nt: TGTGCCAGCAGCTCGGGACAGGGGACAAGGAGAGAGCAGTACTTC
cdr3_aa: CASSSGQGTRREQYF

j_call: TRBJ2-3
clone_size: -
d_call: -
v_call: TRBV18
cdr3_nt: TGTGCCAGCTCACGAGACACAGATACGCAGTATTTT
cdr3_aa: CASSRDTDTQYF

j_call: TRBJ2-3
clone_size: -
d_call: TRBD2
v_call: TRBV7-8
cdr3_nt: TGTGCCAGCAGCTTAAGCGCTAGCGGGGTGACAGATACGCAGTATTTT
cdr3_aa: CASSLSASGVTDTQYF

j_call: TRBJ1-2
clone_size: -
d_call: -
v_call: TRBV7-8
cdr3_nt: TGTGCCAGCAGCTCACCACAGAACTATGGCTACACCTTC
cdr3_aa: CASSSPQNYGYTF

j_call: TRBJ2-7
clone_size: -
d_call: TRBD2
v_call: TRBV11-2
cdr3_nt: TGTGCCAGCAGCTTGACTAGCGGGGGGGCATTGTACGAGCAGTACTTC
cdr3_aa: CASSLTSGGALYEQYF

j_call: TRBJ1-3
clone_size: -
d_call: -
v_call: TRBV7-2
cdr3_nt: TGTGCCAGCAGCTTAGATGGCAGGGGTGCGCCAACCTTTGGGAACACCATATATTTT
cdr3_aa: CASSLDGRGAPTFGNTIYF

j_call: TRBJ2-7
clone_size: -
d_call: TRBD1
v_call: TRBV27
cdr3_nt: TGTGCCAGCAGTTCACAGGGGGAAAGCTACGAGCAGTACTTC
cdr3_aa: CASSSQGESYEQYF

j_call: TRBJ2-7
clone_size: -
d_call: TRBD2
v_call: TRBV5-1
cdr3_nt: TGCGCCAGCAGCGCCGTCGGGGGGTCCGAGCAGCACTTC
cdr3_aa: CASSAVGGSEQHF

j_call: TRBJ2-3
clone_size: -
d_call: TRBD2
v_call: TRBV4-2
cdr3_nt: TGTGCCAGCAGCCAAGGTGGACTAGCGGGGGGGCCGGGCACAGATACGCAGTATTTT
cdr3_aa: CASSQGGLAGGPGTDTQYF

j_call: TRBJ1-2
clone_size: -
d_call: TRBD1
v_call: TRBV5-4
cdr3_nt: TGTGCCAGCAGTCCCACAGGGGACTATGGCTACACCTTC
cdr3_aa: CASSPTGDYGYTF

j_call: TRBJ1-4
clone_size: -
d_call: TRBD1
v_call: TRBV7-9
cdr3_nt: TGTGCCAGCAGCTACACTCGACAGGGGCGTCATAATGAAAAACTGTTTTTT
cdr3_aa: CASSYTRQGRHNEKLFF

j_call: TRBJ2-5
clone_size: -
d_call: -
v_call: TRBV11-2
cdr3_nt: TGTGCCAGCAGCTTAGATCACGGAGAGTGGGAGACCCAGTACTTC
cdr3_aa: CASSLDHGEWETQYF

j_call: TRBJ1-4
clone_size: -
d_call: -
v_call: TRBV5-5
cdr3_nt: TGTGCCAGCAGCCCCCTGCGGACAGTCGGATATGAAAAACTGTTTTTT
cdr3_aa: CASSPLRTVGYEKLFF

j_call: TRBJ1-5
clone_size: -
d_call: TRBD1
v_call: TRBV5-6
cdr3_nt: TGTGCCAGCAGCTTCAGGGGGCCCAATCAGCCCCAGCATTTT
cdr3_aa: CASSFRGPNQPQHF

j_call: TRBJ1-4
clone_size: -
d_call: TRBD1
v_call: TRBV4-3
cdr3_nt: TGCGCCAGCAGCCGAATGACAGGGCCTAATGAAAAACTGTTTTTT
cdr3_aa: CASSRMTGPNEKLFF

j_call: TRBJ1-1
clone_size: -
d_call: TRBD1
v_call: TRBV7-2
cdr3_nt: TGTGCCAGCAGCCCACAGGGGAGGAGCACTGAAGCTTTCTTT
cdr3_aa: CASSPQGRSTEAFF

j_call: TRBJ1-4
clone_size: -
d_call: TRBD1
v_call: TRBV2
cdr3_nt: TGTGCCGGCACAGGGGGCGCGGGTTATGAAAAACTGTTTTTT
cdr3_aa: CAGTGGAGYEKLFF

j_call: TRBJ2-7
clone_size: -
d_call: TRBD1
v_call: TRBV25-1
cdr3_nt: TGTGCCAGCAGGGGGACAGCCTACGAGCAGTACTTC
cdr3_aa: CASRGTAYEQYF

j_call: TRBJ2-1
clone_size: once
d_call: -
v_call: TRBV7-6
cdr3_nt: TGTGCCAGCAGCTCTCGGGGTTATGAGCAGTTCTTC
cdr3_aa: CASSSRGYEQFF

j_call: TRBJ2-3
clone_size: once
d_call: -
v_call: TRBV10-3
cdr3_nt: TGTGCCATCGCGGGGACAGATACGCAGTATTTT
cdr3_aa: CAIAGTDTQYF

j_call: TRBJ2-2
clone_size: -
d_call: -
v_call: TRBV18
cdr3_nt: TGTGCCAGCTCACCACCCTCAACAGAGAACACCGGGGAGCTGTTTTTT
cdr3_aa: CASSPPSTENTGELFF

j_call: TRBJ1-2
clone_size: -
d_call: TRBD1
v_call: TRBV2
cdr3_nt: TGTGCCAGCAGTCCCCAGGACAGGCGATTGTATGGCTACACCTTC
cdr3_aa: CASSPQDRRLYGYTF